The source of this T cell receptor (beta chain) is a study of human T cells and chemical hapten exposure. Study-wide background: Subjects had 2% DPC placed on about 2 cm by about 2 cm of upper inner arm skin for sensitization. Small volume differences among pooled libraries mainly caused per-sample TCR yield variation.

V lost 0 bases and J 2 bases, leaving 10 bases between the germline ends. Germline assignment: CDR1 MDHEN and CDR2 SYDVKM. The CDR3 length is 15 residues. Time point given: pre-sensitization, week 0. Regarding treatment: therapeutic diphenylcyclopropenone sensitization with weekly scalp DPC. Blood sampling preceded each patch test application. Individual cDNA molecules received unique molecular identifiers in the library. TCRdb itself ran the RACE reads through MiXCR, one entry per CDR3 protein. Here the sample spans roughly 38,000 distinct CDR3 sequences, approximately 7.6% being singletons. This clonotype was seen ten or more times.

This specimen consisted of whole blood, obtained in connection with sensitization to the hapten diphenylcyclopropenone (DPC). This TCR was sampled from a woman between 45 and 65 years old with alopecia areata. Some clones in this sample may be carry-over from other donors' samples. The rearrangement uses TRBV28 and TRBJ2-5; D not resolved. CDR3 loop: CASSLWGIGQETQYF. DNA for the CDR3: TGTGCCAGCAGTTTATGGGGTATAGGGCAAGAGACCCAGTACTTC. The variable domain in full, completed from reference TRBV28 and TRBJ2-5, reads DVKVTQSSRYLVKRTGEKVFLECVQDMDHENMFWYRQDPGLGLRLIYFSYDVKMKEKGDIPEGYSVSREKKERFSLILESASTNQTSMYLCASSLWGIGQETQYFGPGTRLLVL.